Shown below are 6 T cell receptor beta chains from a single sample sequenced in a study of radiation and T cells in renal cell carcinoma (dated by TCRdb to 2020 to 2022). The library was generated by the immunoSEQ multiplex PCR assay. This immuneACCESS table, as held by TCRdb, lists in-frame sequences with V and J called but not all clones. Of the missing ones, under half trace to an unresolved V gene in checked studies; the others have no known cause. This sample gives approximately 150,000 clones in total; about 88% of them show up just once. Together, the top ten hold around 4.1% of the sample. According to the study, the label for this sample's time point signals: baseline pretreatment blood. The sample's treatment or condition, from its label and the paper: 15 Gy SBRT to primary tumor, nephrectomy 4 weeks later. The sample here was blood, taken from a patient whose treatment included radiotherapy and nephrectomy. These receptors came from a woman between 65 and 79 years old with renal cell carcinoma.

V gene TRBV5-1 combines with J gene TRBJ1-4, with a possible D match to TRBD1 (5 bases). Germline CDR1 is SGHRS and CDR2 is YFSETQ. With 0 bases removed from V and 8 bases from J, the gap between germline ends came to 14 bases. The length of the CDR3 is 15 residues. The CDR3 sequence: CASSLAARDSEKLFF. In DNA, the CDR3 is TGCGCCAGCAGCTTGGCCGCCAGGGACTCCGAAAAACTGTTTTTT.

The CDR3 is CASRPGQDYGYTF. CDR3 DNA sequence: TGTGCCAGCAGGCCGGGACAGGACTATGGCTACACCTTC. This chain links TRBV7-9 with TRBJ1-2; 8 positions agree with TRBD1. Germline CDR1 is SEHNR and CDR2 is FQNEAQ (reference sequence). Trimming took 6 bases from V and 3 from J; bases not matched to a gene: 3. CDR3 length equals 13 residues. Supplemented by reference TRBV7-9 and TRBJ1-2, the full variable domain reads DTGVSQNPRHKITKRGQNVTFRCDPISEHNRLYWYRQTLGQGPEFLTYFQNEAQLEKSRLLSDRFSAERPKGSFSTLEIQRTEQGDSAMYLCASRPGQDYGYTFGSGTRLTVV.

V is TRBV6-1 and J is TRBJ1-4; TRBD1 might be the D (6 bases). This CDR3 comprises 14 residues. V was pared by 2 bases and J by 6 bases, with 10 bases between. The germline CDR1 and CDR2 sequences are MNHNS and SASEGT. Written as DNA, the CDR3 is TGTGCCAGCAGTGAATCGACAGGTCATGAAAAACTGTTTTTT. Protein product: CASSESTGHEKLFF.

The chain carries TRBV5-8 and TRBJ1-4; D is unclear. The germline CDR1 and CDR2 sequences are SGHTS and YDEGEE. The ends were cut back, 0 bases at V and 1 base at J, with 7 bases in the middle. CDR3 length equals 15 residues. The CDR3 bases are TGTGCCAGCAGCTTGGGCGAGAGAACTAATGAAAAACTGTTTTTT. Encoded protein: CASSLGERTNEKLFF. Combining the CDR3 with reference TRBV5-8 and TRBJ1-4 gives the whole variable domain EAGVTQSPTHLIKTRGQQATLRCSPISGHTSVYWYQQALGLGLQFLLWYDEGEERNRGNFPPRFSGRQFPNYSSELNVNALELEDSALYLCASSLGERTNEKLFFGSGTQLSVL.

The chain links TRBV30 to TRBJ1-6; perhaps TRBD1 as D (5 bases). V lost 5 bases, J lost 0 bases, and 11 bases lay in between. Germline CDR1 and CDR2: GTSNPN and SVGIG (reference sequence). The CDR3 consists of 15 residues. Written as DNA, the CDR3 is TGTGCCTGGTCGACAGAGAGCTCCTATAATTCACCCCTCCACTTT. Its protein product is CAWSTESSYNSPLHF.

The chain links TRBV7-9 to TRBJ1-2; D gene unclear. This CDR3 has 13 residues. V was shortened by 5 bases and J by 3 bases, with 10 bases between the two germline ends. Germline CDR1 SEHNR, CDR2 FQNEAQ (reference sequence). The CDR3 DNA follows: TGTGCCAGCAGCCGTATAAGTGACTATGGCTACACCTTC. Translated: CASSRISDYGYTF.